This T cell receptor beta chain was sequenced during a study of vaccination effects on CD4 cells after COVID-19. This table comes from immunoSEQ multiplex PCR, and its TCRdb copy is limited to in-frame clones, with some not included. The data contain approximately 24,000 clones, around 81% of them singletons. Sequencing in the ViraFEST assay came after antigen-specific CD4+ T cells had been expanded with viral peptide pools, which were used to stimulate PBMC. Following 10 days of culture, CD4+ T cells were isolated. The vaccine given was either BNT162b2 or mRNA-1273, in two doses. Prior SARS-CoV-2 infection was absent in the vaccine recipients, as shown by negative nucleocapsid antibodies. Germline assignment: CDR1 MNHEY and CDR2 SMNVEV (reference sequence). Between the trimmed V and J ends, which lost 6 bases and 5 bases, there was a span of 13 bases. The CDR3 is 14 residues long. Notes on this clone: Its antigen is unknown.

The receptor comes from a human donor who received a COVID-19 vaccine. Some clones in this sample may be carry-over from other donors' samples. V and J are TRBV27 and TRBJ2-2; D may be TRBD1 or TRBD2 (5 bases each). Sequenced material: CD4+ T cells from PBMCs cultured with SARS-CoV-2 spike peptides, taken after COVID-19 vaccination. The CDR3 region has the DNA TGTGCCAGCAGAGGGACGGTAGGAACCGGGGAGCTGTTTTTT. Translating it yields CASRGTVGTGELFF.